This T cell receptor beta chain emerged from a study of T cells in Graves' hyperthyroidism and ophthalmopathy. Study outcomes and limitations: Progression to ophthalmopathy was predicted a median of roughly 6.5 months early.

The study left out patients who had uncontrolled infection, other autoimmune disease, pregnancy or lactation. This CDR3 has 15 residues. CDR1 is MNHEY, CDR2 SMNVEV, per germline (reference sequence). V was clipped by 3 bases and J by 0 bases; unmatched bases: 0. The CDR3 regions of TCR beta were amplified from RNA transcripts. HTBI primers were used for first-round RT-PCR of the TCR CDR3. TCRdb itself ran the multiplex PCR reads through MiXCR, one entry per CDR3 protein. The table shows 500,000 to 600,000 distinct CDR3 sequences, with 15% to 20% occurring only once. This clonotype was picked up many times. Its antigen remains unknown.

The sequenced sample consisted of blood. The sequence was obtained from a man between 40 and 49 years old with Graves' ophthalmopathy. The chain recombines TRBV27 with TRBJ2-3; 10 nucleotides match TRBD2. The CDR3 reads CASSLGLASTDTQYF. The CDR3 DNA reads TGTGCCAGCAGTTTGGGACTAGCGAGCACAGATACGCAGTATTTT.